The T cell receptor (beta chain) described here comes from a study of response to subunit inactivated influenza vaccine (dated by TCRdb to the late 2010s). In the study overall: To follow how T cells responded to a trivalent subunit inactivated influenza vaccine, the researchers relied on deep quantitative profiling of the T cell receptor repertoire.

As concerns this clonotype: There is no known antigen for this receptor. No qualities accompany the bases; no much larger clone lies one base away.

Including the terminal cysteine and phenylalanine, the CDR3 comprises 15 residues. Only the CDR3 part of the read is kept: 45 bases, read in frame from the first base. The CDR1 and CDR2 encoded by the germline V gene are SGDLS and YYNGEE. V ends up 3 bases short and J 4 bases short, with an unmatched junction base count of 8. Overall results and qualifications from the work: The authors suggested that each seasonal influenza vaccination may recruit only a limited number of new T cells.

The library was made by RT-PCR. The data were produced on an Illumina HiSeq 2500. TCRdb cleaned the public reads at Q25 with fastp, built clones with MiXCR and kept in-frame beta chains. Records with the same CDR3 protein are collapsed into one entry carrying the most frequent genes and DNA. This sample comprises about 570,000 distinct CDR3 sequences, about 11% of them detected only once. Of the sample, about 11% falls within the top ten clones. The same specimen was also included in a second study, on T cells expressing NK-cell markers. As the second study states: The TCR beta cDNA libraries were made using 5'RACE template switching, a step that added both a universal primer site and unique molecular identifiers. Three sorted T-cell subsets (CD3+CD56+NKG2C+, CD3+CD56+NKG2C- and CD3+CD56-NKG2C+) from fewer than 10 donors had their TCR beta-chain repertoires profiled. Of the eight sequenced donors, seven were found to be HCMV-seropositive and one was found to be HCMV-seronegative. To restrict sorting to alphabetaTCR-expressing T cells, an anti-gammadeltaTCR antibody was added in several experiments. For six donors, the dominant CD3+CD56+NKG2C+ clonotypes were among the top 10 CD8+ clonotypes and accounted for 1.0-7.0% of CD8+ T cells. Those dominant clonotypes were again the most abundant among CD3+CD56-NKG2C+ cells in a handful of donors, at about 28.3-65%. It remained unclear whether the expanded NKG2C-expressing T cell clones were specific for HCMV antigens. The eight sequenced donors were randomly selected healthy volunteers, three men and five women. A commercial ELISA kit detecting HCMV-specific IgG in serum was used to determine HCMV serostatus. Ficoll density gradient centrifugation was used to isolate peripheral blood mononuclear cells from blood. For roughly 6 donors, bulk peripheral blood T-cell repertoires were also sequenced from unsorted PBMC. cDNA synthesis was primed from the TCR beta constant segment, followed by two successive PCR amplification steps. The libraries were sequenced on Illumina HiSeq 2000/2500, MiSeq or NextSeq, producing 2 x 150 bp reads. MIGEC handled demultiplexing of the reads and grouping by UMI, while MiTCR was used to assemble and quantify clonotypes. To exclude erroneous sequences, only TCR cDNA sequences supported by at least two reads were retained. Downstream repertoire analysis used the tcR package, and clonotypes were matched across fractions by CDR3 nucleotide sequence plus V segment. VDJmatch was used to annotate antigen specificity against VDJdb, with one amino acid substitution in CDR3 permitted.

The sample here was PBMCs from blood, taken on the day of vaccination. The TCR sequence derives from a man aged 45-65 years who received an inactivated influenza vaccine. Donor details come from another sample of the same person, matched by shared clones. This sequence uses TRBV9 and TRBJ2-3; 7 nucleotides in the junction match TRBD2. The DNA sequence is TGTGCCAGCAGCGGATCCGGCCTAGCGGCAGATACGCAGTATTTT. Translated, it reads CASSGSGLAADTQYF.